Listed here are 4 T cell receptor beta chains from one sample, sequenced in a study of control samples from healthy donors and cancer patients. Produced via immunoSEQ multiplex PCR; TCRdb's table is partial and in-frame only. Of under 450,000 clones in the sample, 75% to 95% were seen once. Sequenced input: PBMCs. The receptors here all came from a man aged 40-49 years with head and neck cancer.

This chain uses TRBV7-9 with TRBJ1-2, with unresolved D. This CDR3 comprises 15 residues. Per the germline V gene, CDR1 is SEHNR and CDR2 is FQNEAQ (reference sequence). Trimming took 5 bases from V and 4 from J, leaving 17 bases between them. In DNA, the CDR3 is TGTGCCAGCAGCCAGGACGCCTCCAACCCCTATGGCTACACCTTC. As protein: CASSQDASNPYGYTF. The whole variable domain, filled in from reference TRBV7-9 and TRBJ1-2, reads DTGVSQNPRHKITKRGQNVTFRCDPISEHNRLYWYRQTLGQGPEFLTYFQNEAQLEKSRLLSDRFSAERPKGSFSTLEIQRTEQGDSAMYLCASSQDASNPYGYTFGSGTRLTVV.

The V gene is TRBV13, the J gene TRBJ2-3; D might be TRBD1 (7 bases). CDR1 and CDR2 from the germline V gene are PRHDT and FYEKMQ (reference sequence). The CDR3 contains 18 residues. Between the trimmed V and J ends, which lost 4 bases and 3 bases, there was a span of 23 bases. The CDR3 protein is CASSSSRGQGVWTDTQYF. In DNA, the CDR3 is TGTGCCAGCAGCTCCAGCCGGGGGCAGGGGGTTTGGACAGATACGCAGTATTTT.

The CDR3 here is CASSPPGQGLSGANVLTF. The CDR3 DNA follows: TGTGCCAGCTCACCACCGGGTCAGGGTCTATCGGGGGCCAACGTCCTGACTTTC. The chain carries TRBV18 and TRBJ2-6, with D maybe TRBD1 (5 bases). CDR1 is KGHSH and CDR2 is LQKENI in the germline V gene. V lost 0 bases and J lost 4, with 16 bases in between. This CDR3 comprises 18 residues.

The chain has TRBV19 and TRBJ1-5; possibly TRBD1 for D (6 bases). CDR3 length equals 16 residues. CDR1 LNHDA and CDR2 SQIVND come from the germline V gene (reference sequence). Trimming took 4 bases from V and 3 from J, leaving 16 bases between them. This CDR3 reads CASSTRPGAINQPQHF. For the CDR3, the DNA is TGTGCCAGTAGTACCCGGCCGGGGGCTATCAATCAGCCCCAGCATTTT. Based on the CDR3 plus reference TRBV19 and TRBJ1-5, the full variable domain is DGGITQSPKYLFRKEGQNVTLSCEQNLNHDAMYWYRQDPGQGLRLIYYSQIVNDFQKGDIAEGYSVSREKKESFPLTVTSAQKNPTAFYLCASSTRPGAINQPQHFGDGTRLSIL.